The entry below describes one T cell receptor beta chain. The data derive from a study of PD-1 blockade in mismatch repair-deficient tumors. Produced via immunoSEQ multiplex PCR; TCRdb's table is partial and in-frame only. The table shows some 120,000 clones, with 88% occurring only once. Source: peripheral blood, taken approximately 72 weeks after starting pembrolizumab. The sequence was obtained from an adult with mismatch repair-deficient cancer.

DNA of the CDR3: TGTGCCAGCAGCTTAGATCTGGAGGGCACAGATACGCAGTATTTT. As protein: CASSLDLEGTDTQYF. This chain uses TRBV7-9 with TRBJ2-3; D may be TRBD2 (5 bases). Germline CDR1 and CDR2: SEHNR and FQNEAQ (reference sequence). This CDR3 is 15 amino acids long. V was trimmed by 1 base and J by 1 base, leaving 9 bases between them. Full variable domain (remainder filled in from reference TRBV7-9 and TRBJ2-3): DTGVSQNPRHKITKRGQNVTFRCDPISEHNRLYWYRQTLGQGPEFLTYFQNEAQLEKSRLLSDRFSAERPKGSFSTLEIQRTEQGDSAMYLCASSLDLEGTDTQYFGPGTRLTVL.